This TCR beta chain was identified during a study of cytomegalovirus exposure and HLA in healthy donors. This CDR3 contains 13 residues. Trimming removed 1 base at V and 5 bases at J, with 9 bases between. CDR1 and CDR2 from the germline V gene are SGHTS and YDEGEE. Both 60 Vbeta primers and 13 Jbeta primers went into the PCR. Generated by immunoSEQ multiplex PCR, the TCRdb table keeps only in-frame clones and is missing some. This repertoire shows approximately 110,000 clones, roughly 15% found once; its top ten account for more than 0.65%. Overall study findings and caveats: A prior analysis recorded that most TCR beta V segments were productive about 90% or about 30% of the time.

This clone was counted a single time. Its cognate antigen is unknown. Sequences were obtained from PBMCs. This sequence joins TRBV5-8 and TRBJ1-1; the D gene is possibly TRBD1 (5 bases). The clonotype was recovered from a female donor in good health and CMV-seronegative. The CDR3 DNA is TGTGCCAGCAGCTTGTCAGGGAAAACTGAAGCTTTCTTT. Residues: CASSLSGKTEAFF.